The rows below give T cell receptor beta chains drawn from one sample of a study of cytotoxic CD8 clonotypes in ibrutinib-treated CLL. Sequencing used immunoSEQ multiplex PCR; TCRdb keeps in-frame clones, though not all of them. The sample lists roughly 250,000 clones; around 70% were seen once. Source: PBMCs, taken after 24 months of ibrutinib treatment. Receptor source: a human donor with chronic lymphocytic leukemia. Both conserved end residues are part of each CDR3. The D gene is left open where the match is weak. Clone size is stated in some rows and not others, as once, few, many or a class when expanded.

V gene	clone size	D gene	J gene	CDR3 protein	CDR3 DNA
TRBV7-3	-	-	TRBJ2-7	CASSLDWGNSYEQYF	TGTGCCAGCAGCTTGGATTGGGGGAATTCCTACGAGCAGTACTTC
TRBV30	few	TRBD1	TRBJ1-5	CAWRGQGGNQPQHF	TGTGCCTGGAGGGGACAGGGTGGCAATCAGCCCCAGCATTTT
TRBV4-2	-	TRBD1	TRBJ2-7	CASSQGTGVRRVQIYEQYF	TGTGCCAGCAGCCAAGGGACAGGGGTCCGAAGGGTTCAGATCTACGAGCAGTACTTC
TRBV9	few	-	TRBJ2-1	CASSSTVEQFF	TGTGCCAGCAGTTCTACGGTTGAGCAGTTCTTC
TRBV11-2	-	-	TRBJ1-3	CASSLALFSGNTIYF	TGTGCCAGCAGCTTAGCGCTTTTCTCTGGAAACACCATATATTTT
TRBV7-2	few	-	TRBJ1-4	CASSLLFGLPLF	TGTGCCAGCAGCTTATTGTTCGGACTCCCGCTTTTT
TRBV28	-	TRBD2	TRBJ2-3	CASSFFEPGTTVADTQYF	TGTGCCAGCAGTTTTTTTGAACCCGGGACTACGGTTGCAGATACGCAGTATTTT
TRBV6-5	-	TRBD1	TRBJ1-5	CASSETGSDQPQHF	TGTGCCAGCAGTGAGACAGGGAGCGATCAGCCCCAGCATTTT
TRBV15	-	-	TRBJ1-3	CATSGPLGELGNTIYF	TGTGCCACCAGCGGACCCCTAGGGGAGCTTGGAAACACCATATATTTT
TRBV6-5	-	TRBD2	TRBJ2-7	CASSWGSGKGSYEQYF	TGTGCCAGCAGTTGGGGAAGCGGGAAAGGCTCCTACGAGCAGTACTTC
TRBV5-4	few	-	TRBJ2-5	CASSQGFETQYF	TGTGCCAGCAGCCAGGGATTCGAGACCCAGTACTTC
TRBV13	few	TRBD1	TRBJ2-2	CASSWDRTNTGELFF	TGTGCCAGCAGCTGGGACAGGACAAACACCGGGGAGCTGTTTTTT
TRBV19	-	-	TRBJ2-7	CASSIQGGAGNYEQYF	TGTGCCAGTAGTATCCAAGGGGGGGCAGGAAACTACGAGCAGTACTTC
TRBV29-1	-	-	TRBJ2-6	CSARGDSGANVLTF	TGCAGCGCCCGAGGGGACTCTGGGGCCAACGTCCTGACTTTC
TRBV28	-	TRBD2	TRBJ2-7	CASGGGREQYF	TGTGCCAGCGGGGGGGGACGGGAGCAGTACTTC
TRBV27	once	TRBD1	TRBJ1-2	CASSSRQGSGYTF	TGTGCCAGCAGTTCAAGACAGGGTTCTGGCTACACCTTC
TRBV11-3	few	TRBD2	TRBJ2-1	CASSLAGGYNEQFF	TGTGCCAGCAGCTTAGCGGGAGGTTACAATGAGCAGTTCTTC
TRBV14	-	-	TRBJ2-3	CASSHNPGDTQYF	TGTGCCAGCAGCCATAACCCTGGGGATACGCAGTATTTT
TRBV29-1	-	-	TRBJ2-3	CSVDGGTDTQYF	TGCAGCGTTGATGGAGGCACAGATACGCAGTATTTT
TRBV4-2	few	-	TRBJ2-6	CASSPTGSSGANVLTF	TGTGCCAGCAGCCCAACCGGTTCCTCTGGGGCCAACGTCCTGACTTTC
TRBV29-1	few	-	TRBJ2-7	CSVVTTITYEQYF	TGCAGCGTTGTAACCACGATAACCTACGAGCAGTACTTC
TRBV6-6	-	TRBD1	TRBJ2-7	CASSYSQGANEQYF	TGTGCCAGCAGTTACTCACAGGGGGCCAACGAGCAGTACTTC
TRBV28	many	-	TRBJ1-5	CASSFNQPQHF	TGTGCCAGCAGTTTTAATCAGCCCCAGCATTTT
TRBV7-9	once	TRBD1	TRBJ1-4	CASSGRLGQGSTNEKLFF	TGTGCCAGCAGCGGGCGGTTGGGACAGGGGTCAACTAATGAAAAACTGTTTTTT
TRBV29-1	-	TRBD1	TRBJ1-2	CSVSGQGAGYTF	TGCAGCGTTAGTGGACAGGGCGCTGGCTACACCTTC
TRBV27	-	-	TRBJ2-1	CASSPPRDNEQFF	TGTGCCAGCAGCCCCCCCCGGGACAATGAGCAGTTCTTC
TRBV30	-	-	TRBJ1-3	CAWSRGNSGNTIYF	TGTGCCTGGAGTCGGGGCAACTCTGGAAACACCATATATTTT
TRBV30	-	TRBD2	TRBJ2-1	CAWSVTSERNRSYNEQFF	TGTGCCTGGAGTGTAACTAGCGAGAGGAATCGCTCCTACAATGAGCAGTTCTTC
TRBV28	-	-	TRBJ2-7	CASSLSTVSYEQYF	TGTGCCAGCAGTTTATCAACTGTCTCCTACGAGCAGTACTTC
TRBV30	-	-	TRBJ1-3	CAWSNGGEGNTIYF	TGTGCCTGGAGCAACGGGGGCGAAGGAAACACCATATATTTT
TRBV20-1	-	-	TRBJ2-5	CSAGRETQYF	TGCAGTGCTGGACGAGAGACCCAGTACTTC
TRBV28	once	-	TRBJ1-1	CASSPAQGYMNTEAFF	TGTGCCAGCAGCCCAGCACAGGGCTACATGAACACTGAAGCTTTCTTT
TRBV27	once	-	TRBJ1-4	CASSWGGRANEKLFF	TGTGCCAGCAGCTGGGGCGGGAGGGCTAATGAAAAACTGTTTTTT
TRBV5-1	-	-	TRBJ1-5	CASSLSGDQPQHF	TGCGCCAGCAGCTTGTCTGGCGATCAGCCCCAGCATTTT
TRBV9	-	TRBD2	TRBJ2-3	CASSVGGSGQDTQYF	TGTGCCAGCAGCGTAGGCGGGAGTGGGCAAGATACGCAGTATTTT
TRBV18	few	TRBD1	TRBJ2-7	CASSPFRDRASYEQYF	TGTGCCAGCTCACCATTTAGGGACAGAGCGTCCTACGAGCAGTACTTC
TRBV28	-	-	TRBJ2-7	CASSFPGLGYEQYF	TGTGCCAGCAGTTTCCCAGGGCTTGGCTACGAGCAGTACTTC
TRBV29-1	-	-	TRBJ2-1	CSTNGAHNEQFF	TGCAGCACCAACGGCGCCCACAATGAGCAGTTCTTC
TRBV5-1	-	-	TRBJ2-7	CASSLSLDEQYF	TGCGCCAGCAGCTTGTCCCTCGACGAGCAGTACTTC